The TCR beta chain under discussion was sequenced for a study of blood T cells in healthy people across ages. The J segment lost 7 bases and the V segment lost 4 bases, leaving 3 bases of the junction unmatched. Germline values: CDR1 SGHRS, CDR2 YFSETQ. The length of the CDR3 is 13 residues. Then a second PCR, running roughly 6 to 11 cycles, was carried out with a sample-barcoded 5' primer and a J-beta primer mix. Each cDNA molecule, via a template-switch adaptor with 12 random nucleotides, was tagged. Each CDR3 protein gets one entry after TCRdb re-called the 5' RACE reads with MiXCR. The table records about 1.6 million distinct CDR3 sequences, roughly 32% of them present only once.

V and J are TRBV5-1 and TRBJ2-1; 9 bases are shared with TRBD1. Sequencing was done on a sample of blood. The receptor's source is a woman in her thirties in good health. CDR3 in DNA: TGCGCCAGCAGCATTGGACAGGGGAATGAGCAGTTCTTC. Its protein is CASSIGQGNEQFF.